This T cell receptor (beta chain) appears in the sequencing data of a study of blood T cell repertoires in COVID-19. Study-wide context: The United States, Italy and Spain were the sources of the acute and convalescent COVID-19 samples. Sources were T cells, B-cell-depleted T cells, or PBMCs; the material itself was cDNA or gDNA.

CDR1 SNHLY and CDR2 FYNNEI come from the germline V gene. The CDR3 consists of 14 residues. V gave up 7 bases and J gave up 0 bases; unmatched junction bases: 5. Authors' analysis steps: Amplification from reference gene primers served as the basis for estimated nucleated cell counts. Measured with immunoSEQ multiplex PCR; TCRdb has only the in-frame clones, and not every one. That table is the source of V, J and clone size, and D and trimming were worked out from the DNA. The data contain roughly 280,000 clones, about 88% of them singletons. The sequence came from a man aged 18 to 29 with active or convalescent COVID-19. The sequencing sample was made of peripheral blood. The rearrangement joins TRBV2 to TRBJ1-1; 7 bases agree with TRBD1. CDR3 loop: CASTAGQLNTEAFF. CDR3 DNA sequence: TGTGCCAGCACCGCGGGACAGTTGAACACTGAAGCTTTCTTT.